The entry that follows covers one TCR beta chain sequence. Antigen: not known. The junction departs from germline at one end; a sequencing error may be responsible. This CDR3 comprises 15 residues. TCRbeta libraries were built with three rounds of nested PCR, modified from ARM-PCR. TCRdb reanalysed the multiplex PCR reads using MiXCR and keeps one entry per CDR3 protein. The table shows tens of thousands of distinct CDR3 sequences, with approximately 82% occurring only once. This sample's RNA came from whole unsorted tissue. This non-tumor lung sample came from over 3 cm beyond the tumor edge. This record comes from a study of tumor and adjacent non-tumor tissue in lung cancer. Study-wide context: Patients comprised roughly 12 adenocarcinoma, a couple of squamous cell carcinoma and 1 small cell lung cancer.

General study findings and limits: Tumor repertoires had a smaller top 100 clone share than normal lung.

This rearrangement joins TRBV12-3 or TRBV12-4 to TRBJ2-2; D is ambiguous. The sequencing input was distant non-tumor lung tissue. The clonotype originates from a man between 65 and 80 years old with non-small cell lung cancer. In DNA, the CDR3 is TGTGCCAGCAGTCCCCAACATGGGATCGCCGTGGAGCTGTTATTT. This gives the protein CASSPQHGIAVELLF.